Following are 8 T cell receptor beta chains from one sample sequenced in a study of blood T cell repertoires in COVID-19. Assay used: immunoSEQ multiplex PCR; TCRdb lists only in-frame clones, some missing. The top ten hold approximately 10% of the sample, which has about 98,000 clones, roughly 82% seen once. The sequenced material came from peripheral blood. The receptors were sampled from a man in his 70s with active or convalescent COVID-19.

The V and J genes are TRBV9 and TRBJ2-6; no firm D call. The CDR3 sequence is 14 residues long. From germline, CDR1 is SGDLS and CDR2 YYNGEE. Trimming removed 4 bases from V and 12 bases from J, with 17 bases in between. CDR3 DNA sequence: TGTGCCAGCAGCCGCCTAACCGCCTCAGGCGTCCTGACTTTC. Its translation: CASSRLTASGVLTF.

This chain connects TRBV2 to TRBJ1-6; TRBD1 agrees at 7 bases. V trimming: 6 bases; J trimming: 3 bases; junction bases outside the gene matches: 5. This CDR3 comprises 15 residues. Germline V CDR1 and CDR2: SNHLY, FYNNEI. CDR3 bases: TGTGCCAGCAGAGGCAGACAGGGCTATAATTCACCCCTCCACTTT. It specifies CASRGRQGYNSPLHF.

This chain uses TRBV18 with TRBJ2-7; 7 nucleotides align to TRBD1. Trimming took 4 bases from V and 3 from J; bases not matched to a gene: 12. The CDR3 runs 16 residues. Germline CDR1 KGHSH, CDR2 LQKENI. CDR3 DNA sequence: TGTGCCAGCTCACGGCGACAGGGAAAAAGTATCTACGAGCAGTACTTC. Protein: CASSRRQGKSIYEQYF.

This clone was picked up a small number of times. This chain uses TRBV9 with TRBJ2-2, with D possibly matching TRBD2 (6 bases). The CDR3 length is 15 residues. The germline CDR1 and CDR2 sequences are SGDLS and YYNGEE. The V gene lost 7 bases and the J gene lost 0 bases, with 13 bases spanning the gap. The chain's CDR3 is CASARGATNTGELFF. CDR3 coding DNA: TGTGCCAGCGCCCGCGGGGCAACGAACACCGGGGAGCTGTTTTTT.

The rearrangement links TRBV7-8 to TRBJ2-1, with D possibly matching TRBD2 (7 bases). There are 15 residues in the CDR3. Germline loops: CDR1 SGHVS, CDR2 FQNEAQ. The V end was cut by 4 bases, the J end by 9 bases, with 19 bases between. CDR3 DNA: TGTGCCAGCAGCTATAGGCGGGGGCCCAATTTTGAGCAGTTCTTC. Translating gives CASSYRRGPNFEQFF.

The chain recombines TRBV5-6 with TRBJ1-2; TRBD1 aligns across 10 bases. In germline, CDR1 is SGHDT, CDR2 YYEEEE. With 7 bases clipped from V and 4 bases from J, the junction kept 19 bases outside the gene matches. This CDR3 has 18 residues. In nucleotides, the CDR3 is TGTGCCAGCGCCGGGACAGGGGAGGGAGTGGTCGGCTTCTATGGCTACACCTTC. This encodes CASAGTGEGVVGFYGYTF.

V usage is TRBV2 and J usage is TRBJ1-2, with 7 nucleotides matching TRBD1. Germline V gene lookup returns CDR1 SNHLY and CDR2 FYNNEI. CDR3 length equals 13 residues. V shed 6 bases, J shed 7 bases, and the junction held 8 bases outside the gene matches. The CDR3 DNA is TGTGCCAGCAGCCGACAGGGACTTATTGGCTACACCTTC. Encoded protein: CASSRQGLIGYTF. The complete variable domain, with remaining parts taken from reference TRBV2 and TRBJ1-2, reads EPEVTQTPSHQVTQMGQEVILRCVPISNHLYFYWYRQILGQKVEFLVSFYNNEISEKSEIFDDQFSVERPDGSNFTLKIRSTKLEDSAMYFCASSRQGLIGYTFGSGTRLTVV.

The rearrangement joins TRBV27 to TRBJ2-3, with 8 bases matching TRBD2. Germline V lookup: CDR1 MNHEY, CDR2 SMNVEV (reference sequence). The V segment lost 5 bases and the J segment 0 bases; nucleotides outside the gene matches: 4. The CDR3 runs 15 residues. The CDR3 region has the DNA TGTGCCAGCAGTGAACTAGCGGCCAGCACAGATACGCAGTATTTT. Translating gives CASSELAASTDTQYF.